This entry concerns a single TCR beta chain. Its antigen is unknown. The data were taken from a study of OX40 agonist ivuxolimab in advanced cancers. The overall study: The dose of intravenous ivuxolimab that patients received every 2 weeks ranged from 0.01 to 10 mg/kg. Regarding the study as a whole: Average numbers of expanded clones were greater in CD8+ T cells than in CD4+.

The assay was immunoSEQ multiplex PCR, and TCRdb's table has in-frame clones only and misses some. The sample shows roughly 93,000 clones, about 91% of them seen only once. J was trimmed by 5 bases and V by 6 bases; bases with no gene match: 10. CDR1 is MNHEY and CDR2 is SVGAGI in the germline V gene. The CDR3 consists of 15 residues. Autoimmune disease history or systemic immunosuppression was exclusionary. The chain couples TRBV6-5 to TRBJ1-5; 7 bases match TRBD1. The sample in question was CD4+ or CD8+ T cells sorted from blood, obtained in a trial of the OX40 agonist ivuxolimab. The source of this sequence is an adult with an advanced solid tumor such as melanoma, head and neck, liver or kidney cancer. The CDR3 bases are TGTGCCAGCAGGCGACAGGGCTCGGGGGATCAGCCCCAGCATTTT. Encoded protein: CASRRQGSGDQPQHF.